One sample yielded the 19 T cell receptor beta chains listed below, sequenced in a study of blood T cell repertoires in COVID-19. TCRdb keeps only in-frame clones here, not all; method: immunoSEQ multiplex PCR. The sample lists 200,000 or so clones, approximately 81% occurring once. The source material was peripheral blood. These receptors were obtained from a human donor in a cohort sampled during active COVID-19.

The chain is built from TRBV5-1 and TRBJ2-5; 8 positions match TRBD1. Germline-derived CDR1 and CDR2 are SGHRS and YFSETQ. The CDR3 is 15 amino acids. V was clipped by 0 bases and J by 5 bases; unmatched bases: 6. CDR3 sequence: CASSLALTGGETQYF. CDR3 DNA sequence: TGCGCCAGCAGCTTGGCCCTCACAGGGGGTGAGACCCAGTACTTC.

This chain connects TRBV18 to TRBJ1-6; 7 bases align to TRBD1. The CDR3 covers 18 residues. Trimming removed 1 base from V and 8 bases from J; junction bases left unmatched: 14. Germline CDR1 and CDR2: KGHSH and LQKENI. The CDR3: CASSPRVTGLAADSPLHF. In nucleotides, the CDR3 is TGTGCCAGCTCACCACGGGTGACAGGGTTGGCAGCGGATTCACCCCTCCACTTT.

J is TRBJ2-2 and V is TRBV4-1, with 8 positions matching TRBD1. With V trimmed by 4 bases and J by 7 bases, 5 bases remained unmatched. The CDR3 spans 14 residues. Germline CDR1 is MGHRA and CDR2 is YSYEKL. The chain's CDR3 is CASSLGQGDGELFF. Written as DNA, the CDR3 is TGCGCCAGCAGCCTAGGACAGGGAGACGGGGAGCTGTTTTTT.

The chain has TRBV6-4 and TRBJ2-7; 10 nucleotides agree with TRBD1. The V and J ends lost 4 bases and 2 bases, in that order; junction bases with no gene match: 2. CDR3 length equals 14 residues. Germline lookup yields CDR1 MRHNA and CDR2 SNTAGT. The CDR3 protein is CASSGDRGAYEQYF. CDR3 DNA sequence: TGTGCCAGCAGTGGGGACAGGGGTGCCTACGAGCAGTACTTC.

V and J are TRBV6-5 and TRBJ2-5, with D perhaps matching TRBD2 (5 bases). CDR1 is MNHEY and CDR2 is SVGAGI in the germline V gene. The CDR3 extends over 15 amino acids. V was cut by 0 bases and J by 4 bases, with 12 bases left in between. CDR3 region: CASSYSASFIETQYF. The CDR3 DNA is TGTGCCAGCAGTTACTCGGCTAGCTTTATAGAGACCCAGTACTTC.

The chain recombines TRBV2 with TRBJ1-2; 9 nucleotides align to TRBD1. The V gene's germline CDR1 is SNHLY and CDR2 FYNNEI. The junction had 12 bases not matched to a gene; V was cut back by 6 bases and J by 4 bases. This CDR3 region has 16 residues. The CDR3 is CASRPGQGRPGYGYTF. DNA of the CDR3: TGTGCCAGCAGGCCGGGACAGGGAAGGCCGGGCTATGGCTACACCTTC.

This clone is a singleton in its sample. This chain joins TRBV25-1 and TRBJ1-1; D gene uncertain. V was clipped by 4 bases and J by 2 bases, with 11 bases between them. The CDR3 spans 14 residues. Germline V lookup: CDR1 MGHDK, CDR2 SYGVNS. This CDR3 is CASSVPGFNTEAFF. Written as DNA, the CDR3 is TGTGCCAGCAGTGTACCGGGATTCAACACTGAAGCTTTCTTT.

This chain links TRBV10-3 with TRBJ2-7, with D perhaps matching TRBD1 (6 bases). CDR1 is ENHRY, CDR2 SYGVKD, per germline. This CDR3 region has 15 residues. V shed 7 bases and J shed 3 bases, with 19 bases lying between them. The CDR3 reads CAITTNRDTHYEQYF. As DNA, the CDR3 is TGTGCCATCACTACCAACCGGGACACCCACTACGAGCAGTACTTC.

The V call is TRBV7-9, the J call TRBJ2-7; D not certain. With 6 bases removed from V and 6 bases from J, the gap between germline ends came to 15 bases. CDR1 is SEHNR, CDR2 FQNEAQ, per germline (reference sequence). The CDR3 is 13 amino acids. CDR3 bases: TGTGCCAGCAGTTACACAGATTTCTCCGAGCAGTACGTC. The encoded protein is CASSYTDFSEQYV.

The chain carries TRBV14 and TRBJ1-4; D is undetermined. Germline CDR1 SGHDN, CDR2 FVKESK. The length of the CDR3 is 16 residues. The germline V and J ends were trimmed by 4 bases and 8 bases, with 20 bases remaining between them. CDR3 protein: CASSPPSRFGPEKLFF. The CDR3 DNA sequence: TGTGCCAGCAGCCCCCCGTCCCGATTTGGGCCGGAAAAACTGTTTTTT.

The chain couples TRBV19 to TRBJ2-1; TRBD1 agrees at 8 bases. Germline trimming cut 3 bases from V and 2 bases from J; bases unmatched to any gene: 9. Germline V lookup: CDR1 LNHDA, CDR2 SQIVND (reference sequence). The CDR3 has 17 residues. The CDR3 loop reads CASSIFRQGSPYNEQFF. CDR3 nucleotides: TGTGCCAGTAGTATCTTTCGACAGGGGAGCCCCTACAATGAGCAGTTCTTC.

The CDR3 loop is CASSRGTGSYEQYV. Written as DNA, the CDR3 is TGTGCCAGCAGCCGGGGGACAGGGTCCTACGAGCAGTACGTC. The V call is TRBV14, the J call TRBJ2-7; 9 bases agree with TRBD1. This CDR3 contains 14 residues. From germline, CDR1 is SGHDN and CDR2 FVKESK. V was pared by 4 bases and J by 1 base, with 2 bases of the junction left unmatched.

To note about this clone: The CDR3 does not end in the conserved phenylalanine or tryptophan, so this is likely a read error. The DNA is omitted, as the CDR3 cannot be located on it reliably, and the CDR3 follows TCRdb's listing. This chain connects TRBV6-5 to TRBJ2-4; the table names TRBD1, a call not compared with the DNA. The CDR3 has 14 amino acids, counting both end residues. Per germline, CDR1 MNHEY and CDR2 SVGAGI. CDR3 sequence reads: CASSYLYLGARDWA.

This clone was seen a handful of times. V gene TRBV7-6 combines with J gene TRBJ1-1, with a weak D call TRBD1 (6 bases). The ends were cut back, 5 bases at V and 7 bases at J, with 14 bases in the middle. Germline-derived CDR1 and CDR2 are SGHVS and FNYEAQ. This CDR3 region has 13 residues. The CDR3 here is CASSLVGTSEAFF. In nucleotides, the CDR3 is TGTGCCAGCAGCCTGGTCGGGACAAGTGAAGCTTTCTTT.

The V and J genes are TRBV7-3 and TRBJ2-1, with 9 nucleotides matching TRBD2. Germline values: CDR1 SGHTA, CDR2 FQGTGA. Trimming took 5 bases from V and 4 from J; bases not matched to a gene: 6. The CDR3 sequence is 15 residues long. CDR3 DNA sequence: TGTGCCAGCAGCCCACAGCGGGGGGAGTACAATGAGCAGTTCTTC. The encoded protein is CASSPQRGEYNEQFF.

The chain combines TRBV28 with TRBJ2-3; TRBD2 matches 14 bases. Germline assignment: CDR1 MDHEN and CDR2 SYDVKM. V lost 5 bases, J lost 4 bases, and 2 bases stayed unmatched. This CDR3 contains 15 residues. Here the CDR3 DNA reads TGTGCCAGCAGTGGACTAGCGGGAGGTGCAGATACGCAGTATTTT. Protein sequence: CASSGLAGGADTQYF.

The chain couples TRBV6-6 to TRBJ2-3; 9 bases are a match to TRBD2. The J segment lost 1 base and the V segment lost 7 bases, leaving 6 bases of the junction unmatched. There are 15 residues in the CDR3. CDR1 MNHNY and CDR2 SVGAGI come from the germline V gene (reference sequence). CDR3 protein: CASNLGGGGTDTQYF. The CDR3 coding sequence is TGTGCCAGCAACCTTGGCGGGGGGGGCACAGATACGCAGTATTTT.

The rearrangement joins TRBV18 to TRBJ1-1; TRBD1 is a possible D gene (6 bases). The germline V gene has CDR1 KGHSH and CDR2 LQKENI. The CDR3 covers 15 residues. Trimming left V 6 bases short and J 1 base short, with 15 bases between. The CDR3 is CASSPTRGANTEAFF. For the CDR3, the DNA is TGTGCCAGCTCTCCCACTCGGGGGGCGAACACTGAAGCTTTCTTT. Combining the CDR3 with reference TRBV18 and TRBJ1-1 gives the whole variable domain NAGVMQNPRHLVRRRGQEARLRCSPMKGHSHVYWYRQLPEEGLKFMVYLQKENIIDESGMPKERFSAEFPKEGPSILRIQQVVRGDSAAYFCASSPTRGANTEAFFGQGTRLTVV.

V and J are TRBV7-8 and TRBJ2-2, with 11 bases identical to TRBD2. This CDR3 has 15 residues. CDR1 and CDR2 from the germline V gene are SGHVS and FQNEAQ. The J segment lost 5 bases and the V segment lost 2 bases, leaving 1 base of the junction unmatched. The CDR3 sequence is CASSLRLAGTGELFF. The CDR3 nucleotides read TGTGCCAGCAGCTTAAGACTAGCGGGAACCGGGGAGCTGTTTTTT.